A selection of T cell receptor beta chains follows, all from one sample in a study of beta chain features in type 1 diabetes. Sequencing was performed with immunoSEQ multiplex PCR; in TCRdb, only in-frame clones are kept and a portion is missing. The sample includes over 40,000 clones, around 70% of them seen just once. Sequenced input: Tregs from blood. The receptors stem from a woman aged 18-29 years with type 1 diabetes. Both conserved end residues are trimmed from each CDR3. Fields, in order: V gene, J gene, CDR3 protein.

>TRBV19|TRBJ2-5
ASSIGPGLTEETQY
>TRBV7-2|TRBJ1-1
ASSLVAGTGEVAF
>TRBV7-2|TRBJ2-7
ASTLSGPREQY
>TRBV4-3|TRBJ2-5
ASSPARTSGGAWEQY
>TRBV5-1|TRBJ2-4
ASSLPSNIQY
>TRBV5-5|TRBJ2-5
ASSSILTGLGGTQY
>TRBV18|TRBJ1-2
ASSLRDSYVHGYT
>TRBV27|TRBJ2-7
ASSLWAGGHEQY
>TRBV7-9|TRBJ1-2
ASTKGQGRGDGYT
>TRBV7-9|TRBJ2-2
ASSPLRTGELF
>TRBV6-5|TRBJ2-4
ASTFRGIQY
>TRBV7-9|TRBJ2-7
ASSLVGGPYEQY
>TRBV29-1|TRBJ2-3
SVEASGDTQY
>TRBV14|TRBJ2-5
ASSRGLPRREQY
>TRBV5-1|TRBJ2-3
ASVRDRGPDTQY
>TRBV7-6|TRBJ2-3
ASSRRTSRDTDTQY
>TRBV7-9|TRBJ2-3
ASSSRLSPRDTQY
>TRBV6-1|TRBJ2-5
ASSAGTPETQY
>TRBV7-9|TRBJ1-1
ASSARPGDTEAF
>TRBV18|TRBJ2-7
ASSSTGSSEQY
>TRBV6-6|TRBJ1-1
ASSLQGDGTEAF
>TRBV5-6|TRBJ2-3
ASSLDTTSGSTDTQY